These 19 T cell receptor beta chains were sequenced from one sample in a study of patients and donors after allogeneic stem cell transplantation. TCRdb processed the RT-PCR reads anew with MiXCR; each CDR3 protein has one entry. Counted here are approximately 150,000 distinct CDR3 sequences, about a third occurring once; the ten biggest clones make up 50%. The material sequenced was blood, either unsorted or a sorted T cell fraction (not recorded which). All receptors derive from a human donor who was either an allogeneic HSCT recipient or a stem cell or donor lymphocyte infusion donor (not recorded which). It is not recorded whose cells these are; they may come from a transplant donor.

The chain carries TRBV15 and TRBJ1-1; D call uncertain. This CDR3 has 15 amino acids. Germline CDR1 LNHNV, CDR2 YYDKDF (reference sequence). Trimming removed 4 bases from V and 7 bases from J, with 19 bases in between. The CDR3 DNA is TGTGCCACCAGCACCGGGAGCCTGATGGGCCGTGAAGCTTTCTTT. Translated, it gives CATSTGSLMGREAFF. Variable domain in full (rest from reference TRBV15 and TRBJ1-1): DAMVIQNPRYQVTQFGKPVTLSCSQTLNHNVMYWYQQKSSQAPKLLFHYYDKDFNNEADTPDNFQSRRPNTSFCFLDIRSPGLGDTAMYLCATSTGSLMGREAFFGQGTRLTVV.

This clonotype was counted between two and nine times. The chain joins TRBV21-1 to TRBJ1-6. TRBV21-1 is termed a pseudogene. The CDR3 covers 17 residues. CDR3 nucleotides: TGTGCCAGCAGCAAAGGATCTAGGAGCTCCTATAATTCACCCCTCCACTTT. It encodes CASSKGSRSSYNSPLHF.

The chain employs TRBV4-2 and TRBJ2-3; no firm D call. The CDR3 length is 13 residues. Germline-derived CDR1 and CDR2 are LGHNA and YNFKEQ. Between the trimmed V and J ends, which lost 0 bases and 9 bases, there was a span of 10 bases. As DNA, the CDR3 is TGTGCCAGCAGCCAAGAGGAGACTCGCACGCAGTATTTT. Its protein is CASSQEETRTQYF.

The rearrangement links TRBV12-3 or TRBV12-4 to TRBJ1-2; D unclear. This CDR3 region has 14 residues. V was cut by 1 base and J by 1 base, with 7 bases left in between. In DNA, the CDR3 is TGTGCCAGCAGTTTAGTAGGAGTTAACTATGGCTACACCTTC. Encoded protein: CASSLVGVNYGYTF.

This clonotype has only a few counts. This sequence joins TRBV29-1 and TRBJ1-4, with a possible D match to TRBD1 (5 bases). Germline CDR1 is SQVTM and CDR2 is ANQGSEA. CDR3 size: 13 residues. Between the trimmed V and J ends, which lost 4 bases and 7 bases, there was a span of 13 bases. CDR3 region: CSVGGRAGEKLFF. The CDR3 nucleotides are TGCAGCGTTGGAGGCAGGGCGGGTGAAAAACTGTTTTTT.

The V and J genes are TRBV4-3 and TRBJ2-1; D is possibly TRBD2 (5 bases). This CDR3 is 15 amino acids long. Per germline, CDR1 LGHNA and CDR2 YSLEER. V lost 5 bases, J lost 8 bases, and 19 bases lay in between. Here the CDR3 DNA reads TGCGCCAGCAGCTTTTTTTCAAGGACGGAGGATGAGCAGTTCTTC. It specifies CASSFFSRTEDEQFF.

This clonotype has a handful of counts. The CDR3 nucleotides are TGTGCCAGCAGCCAAAAAAGGAACACTGAAGCTTTCTTT. It is translated as CASSQKRNTEAFF. V and J are TRBV3-1 and TRBJ1-1, with no clear D. Per the germline V gene, CDR1 is LGHDT and CDR2 is YNNKEL (reference sequence). V lost 2 bases and J lost 1, with 5 bases in between. The CDR3 consists of 13 residues.

This clonotype was counted at least ten times. This chain uses TRBV5-1 with TRBJ1-1, with no clear D. CDR3 length: 14 amino acids. Trimming cost V 4 bases and J 3 bases, with 13 bases left between them. The germline gives CDR1 SGHRS, CDR2 YFSETQ. CDR3 sequence (DNA): TGCGCCAGCAGCCCGACGAGGGTTGACACTGAAGCTTTCTTT. This encodes CASSPTRVDTEAFF.

The chain recombines TRBV29-1 with TRBJ1-3; 8 nucleotides agree with TRBD1. CDR3 length equals 18 residues. Germline CDR1 SQVTM, CDR2 ANQGSEA. V lost 1 base and J lost 4; bases outside the gene matches: 15. DNA for the CDR3: TGCAGCGTTGAAGGGATCTCACAGGGGGATTCGAGAGGAAACACCATATATTTT. This codes for CSVEGISQGDSRGNTIYF.

This clonotype was found a few times. The V call is TRBV4-3, the J call TRBJ1-4; D gene unclear. V lost 0 bases to trimming and J lost 0 bases, with 14 bases between them. CDR3 length: 18 amino acids. The V gene's germline CDR1 is LGHNA and CDR2 YSLEER. CDR3 coding DNA: TGCGCCAGCAGCCAAGATTTGGCAGTCGCCCCAACTAATGAAAAACTGTTTTTT. Amino acid sequence: CASSQDLAVAPTNEKLFF.

This clonotype showed up just a few times. This rearrangement joins TRBV18 to TRBJ2-5; 9 bases align to TRBD1. V trimming: 3 bases; J trimming: 5 bases; junction bases outside the gene matches: 4. Germline V CDR1 and CDR2: KGHSH, LQKENI. The CDR3 spans 14 residues. The CDR3 nucleotides read TGTGCCAGCTCACCCATTGGACAGGGGGAGACCCAGTACTTC. This translates into CASSPIGQGETQYF.

The chain uses TRBV7-2 and TRBJ1-1; TRBD1 matches at 7 bases. The junction had 11 bases not matched to a gene; V was cut back by 5 bases and J by 5 bases. This CDR3 contains 15 residues. Germline CDR1 SGHTA, CDR2 FQGNSA. CDR3 coding DNA: TGTGCCAGCAGCATAAGACAGGGCAGGGGGACTGAAGCTTTCTTT. It specifies CASSIRQGRGTEAFF.

This chain joins TRBV27 and TRBJ1-6, with no clear D. Trimming stripped 6 bases from V and 0 bases from J, with 18 bases between. Looked up from germline, CDR1 is MNHEY and CDR2 is SMNVEV (reference sequence). The CDR3 consists of 18 residues. The DNA of the CDR3 is TGTGCCAGCAGGGCGCTCGGGCGGAGAAGCTCCTATAATTCACCCCTCCACTTT. Translating it yields CASRALGRRSSYNSPLHF.

The J gene is TRBJ2-1, the V gene TRBV13, with D possibly TRBD2 on 7 matching bases. The CDR3 sequence is 16 residues long. Per germline, CDR1 PRHDT and CDR2 FYEKMQ (reference sequence). V lost 7 bases to trimming and J lost 0 bases, with 16 bases between them. The CDR3 DNA follows: TGTGCCAGCACTCCGAGGGGGGGCCTCTCCTACAATGAGCAGTTCTTC. It specifies CASTPRGGLSYNEQFF.

V gene TRBV5-6 combines with J gene TRBJ1-5; D gene uncertain. V gave up 0 bases and J gave up 8 bases, with 15 bases separating them. Germline assignment: CDR1 SGHDT and CDR2 YYEEEE. The CDR3 sequence is 15 residues long. CDR3 DNA: TGTGCCAGCAGCTTGGGTCTGGGCACGAGGGAGCCCCAGCATTTT. It codes for CASSLGLGTREPQHF.

Turning to this clonotype: It is unclear where the CDR3 begins or ends on the DNA, so no DNA is shown, and the CDR3 is as TCRdb lists it. The chain is built from TRBV7-3 and TRBJ2-2; the tabulated D call, TRBD1, remains unverified against the DNA. Ends included, the CDR3 has 14 residues. Germline CDR1 and CDR2: SGHTA and FQGTGA. CDR3 residues: CASSLRGTTGSCFF.

This clonotype was counted at least ten times. The rearrangement links TRBV12-3 or TRBV12-4 to TRBJ1-5; the D is unclear. CDR3 size: 15 residues. Trimming shortened V by 0 bases and J by 4 bases, and 10 bases separated the two germline ends. The CDR3 spells CASSLASTVNQPQHF. The CDR3 DNA reads TGTGCCAGCAGTTTAGCGAGCACAGTGAATCAGCCCCAGCATTTT.

The V and J genes are TRBV6-5 and TRBJ1-1; no clear D. CDR1 and CDR2 from the germline V gene are MNHEY and SVGAGI. The CDR3 runs to 16 residues. V gave up 6 bases and J gave up 0 bases, with 17 bases separating them. CDR3 sequence reads: CASSRMYGTMNTEAFF. DNA for the CDR3: TGTGCCAGCAGCCGAATGTACGGCACCATGAACACTGAAGCTTTCTTT.

This clonotype was observed a handful of times. In DNA, the CDR3 is TGTGCCAGCAGTTTTGCACAGGGGGCGAGCAATCAGCCCCAGCATTTT. Translated, it gives CASSFAQGASNQPQHF. The chain has TRBV12-3 or TRBV12-4 and TRBJ1-5; 9 bases match TRBD1. The V and J ends lost 3 bases and 1 base, in that order; junction bases with no gene match: 4. This CDR3 is 16 amino acids long.